This is a list of T cell receptor beta chains from one sample in a study of graft-versus-host responses after intestinal transplantation. The antigens these receptors bind are not known. Sequenced by immunoSEQ multiplex PCR; TCRdb stores in-frame clones only, minus some. Of 80,000 to 95,000 clones listed, 80% to 95% are singletons. The sample in question was unstimulated CD8+ T cells sorted from spleen or lymph node cells, obtained before intestinal transplant. These receptors came from a human donor who received an intestinal transplant. The CDR3 runs from the conserved cysteine through the conserved F or W. Each record gives: J gene, D gene, V gene, CDR3 protein, CDR3 DNA. A D gene is named only where the DNA matches it firmly.

TRBJ2-7	NA	TRBV28	CASSLWGSSTGEQYF	TGTGCCAGCAGTTTATGGGGATCATCAACTGGCGAGCAGTACTTC
TRBJ2-1	NA	TRBV5-1	CASSLAAGREIYNEQFF	TGCGCCAGCAGCTTGGCCGCTGGTCGGGAGATCTACAATGAGCAGTTCTTC
TRBJ1-1	NA	TRBV29-1	CSVGVNTEAFF	TGCAGCGTTGGAGTAAACACTGAAGCTTTCTTT
TRBJ1-2	TRBD1	TRBV27	CASSSTGHYGYTF	TGTGCCAGCAGCTCGACAGGGCACTATGGCTACACCTTC
TRBJ2-7	NA	TRBV5-1	CASSLVPYGEQYF	TGCGCCAGCAGCTTGGTCCCATACGGCGAGCAGTACTTC
TRBJ2-5	NA	TRBV7-3	CASSSTGLPQETQYF	TGTGCCAGCAGCTCCACAGGGTTGCCCCAAGAGACCCAGTACTTC
TRBJ1-5	NA	TRBV9	CASSVGGAPGQPQHF	TGTGCCAGCAGCGTGGGAGGGGCCCCCGGCCAGCCCCAGCATTTT
TRBJ1-6	NA	TRBV6-1	CASSVVPNNSPLHF	TGTGCCAGCAGTGTTGTTCCTAATAATTCACCCCTCCACTTT
TRBJ1-1	NA	TRBV9	CASSVVTNTEAFF	TGTGCCAGCAGCGTAGTCACGAACACTGAAGCTTTCTTT
TRBJ2-1	NA	TRBV5-1	CASSLVDSFNNEQFF	TGCGCCAGCAGCTTGGTGGACAGCTTTAACAATGAGCAGTTCTTC
TRBJ1-6	NA	TRBV21-1	CASTSPAVRPPLHF	TGTGCCAGCACCTCACCGGCGGTGAGACCACCCCTCCACTTT
TRBJ2-7	NA	TRBV13	CASSLVDGPYEQYF	TGTGCCAGCAGCTTAGTTGATGGGCCTTACGAGCAGTACTTC
TRBJ2-5	TRBD2	TRBV2	CASMYDPSGSPGWETQYF	TGTGCCAGCATGTATGATCCTAGCGGGAGTCCAGGTTGGGAGACCCAGTACTTC
TRBJ2-7	TRBD1	TRBV5-1	CASRGQGLNYEQYF	TGCGCCAGCAGGGGACAGGGTTTGAACTACGAGCAGTACTTC
TRBJ2-7	TRBD1	TRBV5-6	CASSETGTGDYEQYF	TGTGCCAGCAGCGAAACAGGGACAGGGGACTACGAGCAGTACTTC
TRBJ2-1	NA	TRBV5-1	CASSPPTSLTSSYNEQFF	TGCGCCAGCAGCCCGCCGACTAGTCTCACGAGCTCCTACAATGAGCAGTTCTTC
TRBJ2-3	TRBD2	TRBV11-1	CASSILAGVVTDTQYF	TGTGCCAGCAGCATACTAGCGGGAGTAGTGACAGATACGCAGTATTTT
TRBJ2-5	TRBD2	TRBV27	CASSVAGDGETQYF	TGTGCCAGCAGTGTAGCGGGAGACGGGGAGACCCAGTACTTC
TRBJ2-7	NA	TRBV11-2	CASSLINYEQYF	TGTGCCAGCAGCTTAATTAACTACGAGCAGTACTTC
TRBJ2-7	NA	TRBV4-1	CASSQDRAGDYEQYF	TGCGCCAGCAGCCAAGATCGGGCCGGAGACTACGAGCAGTACTTC
TRBJ1-5	NA	TRBV6-5	CASSTYPRDNQPQHF	TGTGCCAGCAGCACCTACCCCCGGGACAATCAGCCCCAGCATTTT
TRBJ2-7	NA	TRBV5-5	CASSKPYEQYF	TGTGCCAGCAGCAAACCTTACGAGCAGTACTTC
TRBJ2-6	NA	TRBV2	CASSESHPWANVLTF	TGTGCCAGCAGTGAGTCGCATCCCTGGGCCAACGTCCTGACTTTC
TRBJ1-1	NA	TRBV5-1	CASSLQNTEAFF	TGCGCCAGCAGCTTGCAGAACACTGAAGCTTTCTTT
TRBJ1-2	NA	TRBV6-5	CASIGPMGRNYGYTF	TGTGCCAGCATCGGTCCGATGGGACGGAACTATGGCTACACCTTC
TRBJ2-5	TRBD2	TRBV4-2	CASSRGLADEETQYF	TGTGCCAGCAGCCGGGGACTAGCGGATGAAGAGACCCAGTACTTC
TRBJ2-7	NA	TRBV5-4	CASSLDGQIYEQYF	TGTGCCAGCAGCTTGGATGGACAGATCTACGAGCAGTACTTC
TRBJ2-3	TRBD1	TRBV11-1	CASSLGTAITDTQYF	TGTGCCAGCAGCTTGGGGACAGCAATCACAGATACGCAGTATTTT
TRBJ1-2	NA	TRBV4-1	CASSQVGREKYGYTF	TGCGCCAGCAGCCAAGTGGGCAGGGAGAAATATGGCTACACCTTC